This TCR beta chain came from a study of CD8 T cells in Susac syndrome. Blood CD8+ and CD4+ T cells underwent high-throughput TCR beta sequencing. The CDR3 totals 17 residues. Trimming removed 1 base from V and 1 base from J; junction bases left unmatched: 9. Germline CDR1 is SNHLY and CDR2 is FYNNEI. Random hexamers were used to reverse transcribe an amount of about 0.45 to 1 ug RNA. TCRdb re-derived calls from the immunoSEQ multiplex PCR reads in MiXCR, one entry per CDR3 protein. Of 90,000 to 150,000 distinct CDR3 sequences listed, 80% to 95% are singletons. Sequenced material: CD8+ T cells from PBMCs. V gene TRBV2 combines with J gene TRBJ1-1; 7 bases map to TRBD1. This sequence was found in a human donor in good health. The CDR3 DNA is TGTGCCAGCAGTGAAGAGTCGCCCCACAGGGGGAACACTGAAGCTTTCTTT. Translation: CASSEESPHRGNTEAFF.